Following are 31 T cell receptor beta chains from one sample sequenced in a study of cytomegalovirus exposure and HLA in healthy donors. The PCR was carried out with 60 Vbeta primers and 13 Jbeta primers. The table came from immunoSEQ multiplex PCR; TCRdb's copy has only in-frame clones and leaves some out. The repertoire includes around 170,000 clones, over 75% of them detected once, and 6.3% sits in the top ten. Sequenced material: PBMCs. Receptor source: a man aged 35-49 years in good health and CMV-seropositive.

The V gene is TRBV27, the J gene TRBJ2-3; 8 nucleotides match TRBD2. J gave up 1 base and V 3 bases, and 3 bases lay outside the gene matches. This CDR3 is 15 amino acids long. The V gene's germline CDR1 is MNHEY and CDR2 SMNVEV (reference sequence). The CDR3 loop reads CASSFGTRGTDTQYF. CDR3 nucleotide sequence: TGTGCCAGCAGTTTTGGGACTAGGGGCACAGATACGCAGTATTTT.

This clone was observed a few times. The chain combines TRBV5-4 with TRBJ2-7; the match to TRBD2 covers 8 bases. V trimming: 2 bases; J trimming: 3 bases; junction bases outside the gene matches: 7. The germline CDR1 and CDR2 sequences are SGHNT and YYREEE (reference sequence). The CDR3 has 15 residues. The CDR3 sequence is CASSFFVAGSYEQYF. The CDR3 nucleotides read TGTGCCAGCAGCTTTTTTGTAGCGGGGAGCTACGAGCAGTACTTC.

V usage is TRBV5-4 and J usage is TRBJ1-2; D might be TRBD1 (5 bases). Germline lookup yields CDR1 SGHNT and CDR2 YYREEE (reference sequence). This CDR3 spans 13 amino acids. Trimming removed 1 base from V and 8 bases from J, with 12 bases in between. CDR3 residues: CASSLPRADGYTF. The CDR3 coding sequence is TGTGCCAGCAGCTTGCCCAGGGCGGACGGCTACACCTTC. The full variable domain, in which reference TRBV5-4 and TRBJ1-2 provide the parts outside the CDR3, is ETGVTQSPTHLIKTRGQQVTLRCSSQSGHNTVSWYQQALGQGPQFIFQYYREEENGRGNFPPRFSGLQFPNYSSELNVNALELDDSALYLCASSLPRADGYTFGSGTRLTVV.

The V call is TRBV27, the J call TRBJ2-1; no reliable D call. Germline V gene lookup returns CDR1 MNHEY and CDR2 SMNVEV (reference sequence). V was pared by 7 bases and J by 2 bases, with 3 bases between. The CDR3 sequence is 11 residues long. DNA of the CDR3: TGTGCCAGCACCGCCTACAATGAGCAGTTCTTC. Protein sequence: CASTAYNEQFF.

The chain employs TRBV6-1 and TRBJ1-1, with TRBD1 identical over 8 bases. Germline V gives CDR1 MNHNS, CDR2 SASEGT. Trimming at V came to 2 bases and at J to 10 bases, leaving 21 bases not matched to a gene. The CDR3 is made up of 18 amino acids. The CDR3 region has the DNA TGTGCCAGCAGTGAATCGTTTCATAGGACAGGGACCTTCCAAGGAGCTTTCTTT. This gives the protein CASSESFHRTGTFQGAFF.

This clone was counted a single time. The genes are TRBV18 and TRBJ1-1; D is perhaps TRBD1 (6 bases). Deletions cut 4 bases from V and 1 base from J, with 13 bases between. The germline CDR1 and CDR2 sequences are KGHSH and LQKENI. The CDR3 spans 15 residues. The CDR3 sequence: CASSRTTGENTEAFF. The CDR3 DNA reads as TGTGCCAGCTCACGTACGACAGGAGAGAACACTGAAGCTTTCTTT.

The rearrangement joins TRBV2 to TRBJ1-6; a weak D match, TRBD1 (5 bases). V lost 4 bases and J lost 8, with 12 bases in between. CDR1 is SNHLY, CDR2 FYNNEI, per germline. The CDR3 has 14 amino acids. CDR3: CASSVLWGDSPLHF. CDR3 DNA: TGTGCCAGCAGTGTGCTTTGGGGGGATTCACCCCTCCACTTT.

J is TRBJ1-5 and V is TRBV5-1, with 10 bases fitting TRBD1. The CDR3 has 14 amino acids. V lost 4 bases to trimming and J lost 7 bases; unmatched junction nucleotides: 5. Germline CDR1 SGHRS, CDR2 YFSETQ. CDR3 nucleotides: TGCGCCAGCAGCCCCGGGACAGGGGTACAGCCCCAGCATTTT. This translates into CASSPGTGVQPQHF.

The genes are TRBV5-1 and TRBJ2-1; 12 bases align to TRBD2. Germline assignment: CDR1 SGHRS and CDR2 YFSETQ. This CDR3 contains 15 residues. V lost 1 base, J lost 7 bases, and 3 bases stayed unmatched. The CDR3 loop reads CASSLLAGGRNEQFF. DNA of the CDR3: TGCGCCAGCAGCTTGCTAGCGGGGGGGCGAAATGAGCAGTTCTTC. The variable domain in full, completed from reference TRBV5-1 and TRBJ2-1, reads KAGVTQTPRYLIKTRGQQVTLSCSPISGHRSVSWYQQTPGQGLQFLFEYFSETQRNKGNFPGRFSGRQFSNSRSEMNVSTLELGDSALYLCASSLLAGGRNEQFFGPGTRLTVL.

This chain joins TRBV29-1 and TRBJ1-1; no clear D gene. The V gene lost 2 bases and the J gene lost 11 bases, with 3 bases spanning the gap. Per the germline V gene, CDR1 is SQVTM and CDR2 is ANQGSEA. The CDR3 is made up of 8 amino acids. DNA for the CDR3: TGCAGCGTTGAACGGGCTTTCTTT. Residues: CSVERAFF.

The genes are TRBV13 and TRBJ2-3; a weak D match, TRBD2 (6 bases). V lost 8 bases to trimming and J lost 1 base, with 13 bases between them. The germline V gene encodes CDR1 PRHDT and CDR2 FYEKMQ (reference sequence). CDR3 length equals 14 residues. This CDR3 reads CASGAGRGTDTQYF. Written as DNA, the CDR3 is TGTGCCAGCGGGGCGGGGCGGGGCACAGATACGCAGTATTTT.

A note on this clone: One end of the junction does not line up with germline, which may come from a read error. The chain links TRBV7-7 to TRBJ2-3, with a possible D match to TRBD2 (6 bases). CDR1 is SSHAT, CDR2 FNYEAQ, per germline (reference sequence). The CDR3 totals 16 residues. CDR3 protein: CASSPLLGGVADTQYF. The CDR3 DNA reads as TGTGCTAGCAGCCCCCTCCTCGGGGGAGTCGCAGATACGCAGTATTTT.

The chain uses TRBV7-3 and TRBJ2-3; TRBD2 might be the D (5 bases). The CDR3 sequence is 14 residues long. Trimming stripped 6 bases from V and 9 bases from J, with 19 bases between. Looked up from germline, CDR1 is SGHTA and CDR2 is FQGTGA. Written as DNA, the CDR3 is TGTGCCAGCAGTACTTATCCCCTATCGGGGACGCAGTATTTT. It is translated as CASSTYPLSGTQYF.

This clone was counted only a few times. CDR3 coding DNA: TGTGCCAGCCTGCGAGAGGTGACGAACACCGGGGAGCTGTTTTTT. This encodes CASLREVTNTGELFF. The chain has TRBV2 and TRBJ2-2; no firm D call. The V end lost 8 bases, the J end lost 0 bases, and 13 bases lay between the germline ends. CDR3 size: 15 residues. From germline, CDR1 is SNHLY and CDR2 FYNNEI.

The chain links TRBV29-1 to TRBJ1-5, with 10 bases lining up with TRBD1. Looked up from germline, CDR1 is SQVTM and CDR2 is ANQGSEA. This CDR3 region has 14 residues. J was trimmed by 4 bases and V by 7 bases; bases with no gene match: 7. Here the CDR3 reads CSARQGAGNQPQHF. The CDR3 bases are TGCAGCGCGCGACAGGGGGCTGGGAATCAGCCCCAGCATTTT.

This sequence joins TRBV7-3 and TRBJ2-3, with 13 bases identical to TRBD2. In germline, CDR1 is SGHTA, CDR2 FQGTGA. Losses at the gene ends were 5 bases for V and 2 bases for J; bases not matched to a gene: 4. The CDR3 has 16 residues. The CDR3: CASSLTSGGPTDTQYF. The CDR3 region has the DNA TGTGCCAGCAGCCTGACTAGCGGGGGGCCCACAGATACGCAGTATTTT.

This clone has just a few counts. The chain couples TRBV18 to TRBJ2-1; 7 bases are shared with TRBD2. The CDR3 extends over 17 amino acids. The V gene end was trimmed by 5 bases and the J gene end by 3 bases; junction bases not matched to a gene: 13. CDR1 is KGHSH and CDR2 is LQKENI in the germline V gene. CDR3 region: CASSVLGGGTIYNEQFF. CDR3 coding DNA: TGTGCCAGCTCAGTGCTAGGCGGGGGAACAATCTACAATGAGCAGTTCTTC.

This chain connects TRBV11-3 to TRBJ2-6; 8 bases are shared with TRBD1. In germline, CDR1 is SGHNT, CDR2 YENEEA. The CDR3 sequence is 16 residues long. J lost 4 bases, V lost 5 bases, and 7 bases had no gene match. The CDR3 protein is CASSTGTGGGANVLTF. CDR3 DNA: TGTGCCAGCAGCACCGGGACAGGTGGCGGGGCCAACGTCCTGACTTTC. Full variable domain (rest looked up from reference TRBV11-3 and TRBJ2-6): EAGVVQSPRYKIIEKKQPVAFWCNPISGHNTLYWYLQNLGQGPELLIRYENEEAVDDSQLPKDRFSAERLKGVDSTLKIQPAELGDSAVYLCASSTGTGGGANVLTFGAGSRLTVL.

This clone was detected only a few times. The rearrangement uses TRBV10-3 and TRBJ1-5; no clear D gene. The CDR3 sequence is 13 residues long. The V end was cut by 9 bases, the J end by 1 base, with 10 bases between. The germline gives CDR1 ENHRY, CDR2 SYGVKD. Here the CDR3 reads CAIKSSSNQPQHF. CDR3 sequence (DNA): TGTGCCATTAAATCGTCCAGCAATCAGCCCCAGCATTTT.

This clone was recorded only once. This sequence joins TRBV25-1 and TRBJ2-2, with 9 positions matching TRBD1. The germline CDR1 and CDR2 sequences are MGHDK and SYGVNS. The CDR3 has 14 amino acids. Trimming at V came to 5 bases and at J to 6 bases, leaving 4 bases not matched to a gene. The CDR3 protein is CASSTGGGPGELFF. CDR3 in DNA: TGTGCCAGCAGTACAGGGGGCGGGCCCGGGGAGCTGTTTTTT.

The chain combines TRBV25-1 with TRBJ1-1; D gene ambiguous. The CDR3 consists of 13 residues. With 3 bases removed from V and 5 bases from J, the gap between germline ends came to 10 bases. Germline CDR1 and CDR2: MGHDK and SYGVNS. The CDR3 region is CASSDGPATEAFF. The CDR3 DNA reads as TGTGCCAGCAGTGATGGGCCAGCTACTGAAGCTTTCTTT.

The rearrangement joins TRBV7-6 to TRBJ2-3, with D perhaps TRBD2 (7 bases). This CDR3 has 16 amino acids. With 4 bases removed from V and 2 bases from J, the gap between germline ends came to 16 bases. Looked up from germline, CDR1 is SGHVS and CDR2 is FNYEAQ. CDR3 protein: CASSSRGGGATDTQYF. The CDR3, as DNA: TGTGCCAGCAGCTCCCGGGGTGGGGGGGCCACAGATACGCAGTATTTT.

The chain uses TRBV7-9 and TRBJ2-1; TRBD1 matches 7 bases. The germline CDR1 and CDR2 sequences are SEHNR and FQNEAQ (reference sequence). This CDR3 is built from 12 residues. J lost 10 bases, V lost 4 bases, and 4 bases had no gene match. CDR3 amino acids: CASSSRGIEQFF. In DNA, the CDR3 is TGTGCCAGCAGCTCCAGGGGGATCGAGCAGTTCTTC.

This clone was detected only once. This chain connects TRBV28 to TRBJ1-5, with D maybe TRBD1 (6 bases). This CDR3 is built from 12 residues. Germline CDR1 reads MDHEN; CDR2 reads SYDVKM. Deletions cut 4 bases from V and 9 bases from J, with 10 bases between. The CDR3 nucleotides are TGTGCCAGCAGTTCGGACAGCCGGCCCCAGCATTTT. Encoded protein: CASSSDSRPQHF. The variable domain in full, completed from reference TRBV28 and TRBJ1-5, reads DVKVTQSSRYLVKRTGEKVFLECVQDMDHENMFWYRQDPGLGLRLIYFSYDVKMKEKGDIPEGYSVSREKKERFSLILESASTNQTSMYLCASSSDSRPQHFGDGTRLSIL.

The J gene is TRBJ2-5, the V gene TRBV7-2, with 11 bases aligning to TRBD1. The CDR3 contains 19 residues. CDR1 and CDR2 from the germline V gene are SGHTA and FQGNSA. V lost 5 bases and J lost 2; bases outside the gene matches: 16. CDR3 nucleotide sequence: TGTGCCAGCAGCCTATCGTTTCCGGGACAGGGGGAAATTCAAGAGACCCAGTACTTC. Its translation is CASSLSFPGQGEIQETQYF.

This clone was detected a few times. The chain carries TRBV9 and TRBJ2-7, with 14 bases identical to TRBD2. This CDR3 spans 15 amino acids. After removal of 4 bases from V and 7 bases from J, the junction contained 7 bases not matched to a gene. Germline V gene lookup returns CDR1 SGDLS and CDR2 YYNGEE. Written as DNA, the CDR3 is TGTGCCAGCAGCCCAGCGGGACTAGCGGGGGAAGAGCAGTACTTC. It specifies CASSPAGLAGEEQYF. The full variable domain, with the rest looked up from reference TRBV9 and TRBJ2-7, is DSGVTQTPKHLITATGQRVTLRCSPRSGDLSVYWYQQSLDQGLQFLIQYYNGEERAKGNILERFSAQQFPDLHSELNLSSLELGDSALYFCASSPAGLAGEEQYFGPGTRLTVT.

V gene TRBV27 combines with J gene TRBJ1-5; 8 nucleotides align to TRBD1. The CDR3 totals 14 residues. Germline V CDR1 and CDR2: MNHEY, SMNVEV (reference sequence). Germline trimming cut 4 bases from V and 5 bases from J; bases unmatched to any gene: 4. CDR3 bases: TGTGCCAGCAGTTCAGGGGGCGCAGATCAGCCCCAGCATTTT. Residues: CASSSGGADQPQHF.

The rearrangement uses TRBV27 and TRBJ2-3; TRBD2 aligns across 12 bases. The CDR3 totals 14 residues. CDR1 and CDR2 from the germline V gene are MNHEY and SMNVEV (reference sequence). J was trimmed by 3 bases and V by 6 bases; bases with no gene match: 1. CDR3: CASSTSGGTDTQYF. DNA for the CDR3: TGTGCCAGCAGCACTAGCGGGGGGACAGATACGCAGTATTTT.

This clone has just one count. The CDR3 loop reads CASSSGRGANYGYTF. The DNA of the CDR3 is TGCGCCAGCAGCTCCGGCCGGGGAGCTAACTATGGCTACACCTTC. The V and J genes are TRBV5-1 and TRBJ1-2; unclear D gene. This CDR3 has 15 residues. Trimming took 3 bases from V and 0 from J, leaving 12 bases between them. The V gene's germline CDR1 is SGHRS and CDR2 YFSETQ.

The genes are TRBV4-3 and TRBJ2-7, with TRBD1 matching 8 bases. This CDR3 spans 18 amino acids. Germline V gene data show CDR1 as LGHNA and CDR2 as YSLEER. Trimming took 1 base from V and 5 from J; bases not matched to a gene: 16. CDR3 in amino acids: CASSQAENPGQVYHEQYF. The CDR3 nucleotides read TGCGCCAGCAGCCAAGCCGAAAATCCGGGACAGGTATATCACGAGCAGTACTTC.

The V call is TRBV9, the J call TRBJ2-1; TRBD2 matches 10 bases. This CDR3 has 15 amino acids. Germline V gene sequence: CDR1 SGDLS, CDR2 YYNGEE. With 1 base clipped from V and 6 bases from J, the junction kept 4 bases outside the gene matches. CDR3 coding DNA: TGTGCCAGCAGCGTACGGTCTAGCGGGGGCAATGAGCAGTTCTTC. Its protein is CASSVRSSGGNEQFF.